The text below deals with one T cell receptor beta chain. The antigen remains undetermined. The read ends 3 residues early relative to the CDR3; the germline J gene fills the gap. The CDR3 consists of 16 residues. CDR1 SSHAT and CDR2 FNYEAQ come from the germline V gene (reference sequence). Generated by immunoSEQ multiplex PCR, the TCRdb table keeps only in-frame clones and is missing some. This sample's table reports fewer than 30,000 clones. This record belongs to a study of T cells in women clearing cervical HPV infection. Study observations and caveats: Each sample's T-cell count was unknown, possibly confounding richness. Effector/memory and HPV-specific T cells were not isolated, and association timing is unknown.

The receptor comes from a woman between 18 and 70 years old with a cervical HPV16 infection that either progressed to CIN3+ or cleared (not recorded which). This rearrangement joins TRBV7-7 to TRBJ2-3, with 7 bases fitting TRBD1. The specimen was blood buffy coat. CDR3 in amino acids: CASSLNLGQRQETQYF. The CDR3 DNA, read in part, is TGTGCCAGCAGCTTAAATCTGGGACAGCGTCAAGAGACG. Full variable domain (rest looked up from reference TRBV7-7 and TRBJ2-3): GAGVSQSPRYKVTKRGQDVTLRCDPISSHATLYWYQQALGQGPEFLTYFNYEAQPDKSGLPSDRFSAERPEGSISTLTIQRTEQRDSAMYRCASSLNLGQRQETQYFGPGTRLTVL.